This T cell receptor beta chain was captured by sequencing in a study of identical twins (dated by TCRdb to 2016 to 2018). For the wider study: The study deep-sequenced TCR alpha and beta repertoires from monozygotic twins, unrelated adults of various ages and cord blood to test whether fetal clonotypes persist. To rule out contamination, the twin experiments were replicated at different times with different library preparation protocols.

Every donor was a healthy Caucasian. The twin cohort consisted of three pairs of female monozygotic twins, all aged roughly 18 to 29 years. Peripheral blood mononuclear cells were the source from which RNA for the TCR libraries was isolated. The method behind the library was 5' RACE. TCRdb records Illumina HiSeq 2000 as the sequencer. A universal primer binding site was introduced by template switching, and a unique molecular identifier was present in the final cDNA, enabling accurate counting of TCR cDNA molecules. Specific primers in the conserved constant-segment region were used to synthesize first-strand cDNA for the TCR alpha and beta chains. Each cDNA library was double barcoded, with a SMART-Mk sample barcode plus Illumina barcodes, to control for contamination. TruSeq adapter sequences and Illumina sample barcodes were added in two successive PCR steps. TCR alpha and beta cDNA libraries were sequenced on the Illumina HiSeq platform with custom primers. Regarding the original processing steps: Raw reads were processed with MiGEC to extract unique molecular identifiers, and MiXCR was used to determine CDR3 positions. For each individual, recombination models were inferred using an EM algorithm with the repgenHMM and IGoR tools. Shared clonotypes were analyzed with the tcR package in R, and sharing was normalized by the product of cloneset sizes. To study raw recombination free of thymic and clonal selection effects, out-of-frame nonproductive sequences were analyzed. The raw public data were reprocessed by TCRdb itself: fastp quality trimming at Q25, MiXCR clonotype calling, in-frame beta chains only. A single entry per CDR3 protein holds the most common genes and DNA from its merged rows. These V and J calls derive from TCRdb rather than the authors' analysis. The sample has 600,000 to 850,000 distinct CDR3 sequences on record, roughly 18% of them singletons. The top ten clonotypes cover 10% to 15% of the sample.

Study-wide findings and limitations: The excess sharing between twins in beta out-of-frame sequences was weaker because fewer shared sequences reduced the signal-to-noise ratio. Out-of-frame TCR alpha sharing in monozygotic twins was systematically underestimated by recombination models, whereas sharing between unrelated individuals was in agreement with the recombination models. Fewer insertions were carried by abundant cord blood beta clonotypes; a weaker similar trend was observed in young adult naive repertoires, while no such trend was observed in memory repertoires. Invariant T cells such as MAIT and iNKT could partly confound zero-insertion analyses, although diverse VJ usage argued against such confounding for most clonotypes. Compared with coincidental sharing between unrelated individuals, out-of-frame TCR alpha sequences shared between twins showed an excess of sequences with low generation probability. Because the same donors could not be followed over many years, conclusions were based on cross-sectional statistical analysis.

As to this clonotype: Its binding antigen is unknown. The input lacks base qualities; no much larger clone sits a single base away.

CDR1 is given as DFQATT and CDR2 as SNEGSKA, both from the germline V gene (reference sequence). At the junction V is shortened by 1 base and J by 0 bases, with 8 bases in between. Including cysteine and phenylalanine, the CDR3 has 14 amino acids. Just CDR3 DNA is preserved here, 42 bases in frame from base 1. These data were likewise used in another study, on T cells expressing NK-cell markers. The second study also describes: Three sorted T-cell subsets (CD3+CD56+NKG2C+, CD3+CD56+NKG2C- and CD3+CD56-NKG2C+) from roughly eight donors had their TCR beta-chain repertoires profiled. Among the eight sequenced donors, seven were HCMV-seropositive and one was HCMV-seronegative. In several experiments an anti-gammadeltaTCR antibody was added to restrict sorting to alphabetaTCR-expressing T cells. In more than 5 donors, the dominant CD3+CD56+NKG2C+ clonotypes ranked among the top 10 CD8+ clonotypes, making up roughly 1.0-8% of CD8+ T cells. Those dominant clonotypes were again the most abundant among CD3+CD56-NKG2C+ cells in a handful of donors, at roughly 28.3-60.1%. It remained unclear whether the expanded NKG2C-expressing T cell clones were specific for HCMV antigens. Randomly selected healthy volunteers, three men and five women, were used as the eight sequenced donors. A commercial ELISA kit detecting HCMV-specific IgG in serum was used to determine HCMV serostatus. For five to seven donors, unsorted PBMC were also used to sequence bulk peripheral blood T-cell repertoires. MIGEC was used to demultiplex reads and group the reads by UMI, and MiTCR was used to assemble and quantify clonotypes. To exclude erroneous sequences, only TCR cDNA sequences supported by at least two reads were retained. The tcR package was used for downstream repertoire analysis, and clonotypes were matched across fractions by CDR3 nucleotide sequence plus V segment. VDJmatch was used to annotate antigen specificity against VDJdb, with one amino acid substitution in CDR3 permitted.

This sequence originates from a young woman in good health. Here the chain combines TRBV20-1 and TRBJ2-3, with the D segment identity uncertain. Specimen: PBMCs. CDR3 reads: CSARGQTSTDTQYF. The DNA reads TGCAGTGCTAGAGGCCAAACTAGCACAGATACGCAGTATTTT.